This T cell receptor (beta chain) was documented in a study of T cell responses to AZD1222 COVID-19 vaccine. Study findings and constraints: There were mostly white British donors and more females than males, and clonal diversity was possibly underestimated. Two AZD1222 administrations were followed by greater Spike-specific TCR breadth and depth. Baseline seropositivity occurred in only six AZD1222 recipients.

This clone was counted once. Its cognate antigen is unknown. The repertoire was sequenced with immunoSEQ multiplex PCR; TCRdb's copy has only in-frame clones and lacks some. This sample has 150,000 or so clones; roughly 89% occur once, and the top ten carry 5.2%. The CDR3 loop spans 13 amino acids. V lost 3 bases and J 11 bases, leaving 16 bases between the germline ends. Germline V gene lookup returns CDR1 LGHDT and CDR2 YNNKEL (reference sequence). The source of this sequence is an adult in good health. The sample consisted of peripheral blood, taken on day 0 of AZD1222 vaccination. The chain employs TRBV3-1 (or the pseudogene TRBV3-2) and TRBJ1-1; TRBD1 is a possible D gene (5 bases). This CDR3 reads CASSQGGAVGAFF. CDR3 DNA: TGTGCCAGCAGCCAGGGGGGAGCGGTCGGGGCTTTCTTT.